The source of this TCR beta chain is a study of blood T cell repertoires in COVID-19. TCRdb's table, derived via immunoSEQ multiplex PCR, lists solely in-frame clones and lacks some. Of 150,000 to 200,000 clones listed, about 88% were seen once; the top ten hold roughly 9%. The trim removed 5 bases at V and 4 bases at J, leaving 6 bases unmatched. The CDR3 consists of 14 residues. The germline gives CDR1 MNHEY, CDR2 SVGEGT. Individuals drawn from under 30 US areas were roughly 18 to 95 years old. This sequence was found in a young woman who had recovered from COVID-19. The chain uses TRBV6-2 or TRBV6-3 and TRBJ1-1; TRBD1 aligns across 8 bases. Sequenced sample: PBMCs or T cells enriched from blood (not recorded which). Here the CDR3 reads CASSTRGPGTEAFF. Here the CDR3 DNA reads TGTGCCAGCAGTACCAGGGGGCCGGGCACTGAAGCTTTCTTT.